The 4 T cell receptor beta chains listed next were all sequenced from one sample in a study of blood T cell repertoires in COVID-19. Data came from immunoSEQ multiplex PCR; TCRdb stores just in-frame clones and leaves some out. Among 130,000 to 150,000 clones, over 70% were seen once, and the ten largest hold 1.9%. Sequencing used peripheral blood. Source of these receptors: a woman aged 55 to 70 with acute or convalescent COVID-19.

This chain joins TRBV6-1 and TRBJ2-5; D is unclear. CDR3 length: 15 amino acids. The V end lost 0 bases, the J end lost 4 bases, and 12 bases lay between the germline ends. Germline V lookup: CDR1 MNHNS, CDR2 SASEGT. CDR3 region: CASSEARVVGETQYF. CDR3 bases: TGTGCCAGCAGTGAAGCTCGAGTGGTTGGAGAGACCCAGTACTTC.

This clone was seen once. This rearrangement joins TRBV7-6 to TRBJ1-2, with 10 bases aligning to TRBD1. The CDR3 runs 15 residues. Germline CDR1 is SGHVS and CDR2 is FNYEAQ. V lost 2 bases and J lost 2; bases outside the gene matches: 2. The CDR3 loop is CASSLRQGANYGYTF. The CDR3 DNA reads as TGTGCCAGCAGCTTAAGACAGGGGGCGAACTATGGCTACACCTTC.

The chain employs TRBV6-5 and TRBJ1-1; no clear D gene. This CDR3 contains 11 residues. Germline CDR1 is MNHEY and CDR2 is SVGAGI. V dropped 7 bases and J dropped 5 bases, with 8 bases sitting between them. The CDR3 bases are TGTGCCAGCATCCCGGGAACTGAAGCTTTCTTT. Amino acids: CASIPGTEAFF.

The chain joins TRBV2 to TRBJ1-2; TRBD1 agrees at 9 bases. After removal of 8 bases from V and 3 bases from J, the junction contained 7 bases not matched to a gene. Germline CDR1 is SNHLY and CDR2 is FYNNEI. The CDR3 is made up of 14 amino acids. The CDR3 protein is CASLGDRAYYGYTF. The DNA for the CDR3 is TGTGCCAGCTTAGGGGACAGGGCATACTATGGCTACACCTTC.